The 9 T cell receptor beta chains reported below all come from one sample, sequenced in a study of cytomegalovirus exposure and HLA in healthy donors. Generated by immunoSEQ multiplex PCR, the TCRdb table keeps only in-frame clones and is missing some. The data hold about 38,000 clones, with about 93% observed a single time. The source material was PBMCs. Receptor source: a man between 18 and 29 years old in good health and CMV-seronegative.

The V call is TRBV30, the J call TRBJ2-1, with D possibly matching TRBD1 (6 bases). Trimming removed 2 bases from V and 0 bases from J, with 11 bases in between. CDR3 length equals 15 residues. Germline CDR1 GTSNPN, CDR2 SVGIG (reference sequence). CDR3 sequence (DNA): TGTGCCTGGAGTTGGGGGCCCAGCTCCTACAATGAGCAGTTCTTC. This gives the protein CAWSWGPSSYNEQFF.

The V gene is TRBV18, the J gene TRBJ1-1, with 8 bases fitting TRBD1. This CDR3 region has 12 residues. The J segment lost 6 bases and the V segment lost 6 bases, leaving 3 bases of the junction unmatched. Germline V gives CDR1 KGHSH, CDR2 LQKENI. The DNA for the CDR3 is TGTGCCAGCTCGCTACAGGGGGCTGAAGCTTTCTTT. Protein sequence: CASSLQGAEAFF.

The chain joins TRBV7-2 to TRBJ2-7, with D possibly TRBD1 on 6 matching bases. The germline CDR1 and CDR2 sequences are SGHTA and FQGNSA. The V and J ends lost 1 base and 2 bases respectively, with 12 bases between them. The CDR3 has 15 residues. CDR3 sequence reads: CASSLGDIPAYEQYF. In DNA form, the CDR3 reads TGTGCCAGCAGCTTAGGGGACATCCCTGCCTACGAGCAGTACTTC.

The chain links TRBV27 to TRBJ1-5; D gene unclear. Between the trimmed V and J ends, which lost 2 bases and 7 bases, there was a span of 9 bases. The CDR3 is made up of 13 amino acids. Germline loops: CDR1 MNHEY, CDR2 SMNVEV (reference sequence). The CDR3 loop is CASSLTVWQPQHF. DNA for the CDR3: TGTGCCAGCAGTTTAACTGTATGGCAGCCCCAGCATTTT.

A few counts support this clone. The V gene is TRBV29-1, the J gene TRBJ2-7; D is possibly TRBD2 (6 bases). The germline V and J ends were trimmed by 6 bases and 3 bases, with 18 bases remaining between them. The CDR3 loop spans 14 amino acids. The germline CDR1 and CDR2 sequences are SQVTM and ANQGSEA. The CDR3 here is CSVLHPGSYYEQYF. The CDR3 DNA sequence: TGCAGCGTCCTTCACCCCGGGAGTTACTACGAGCAGTACTTC.

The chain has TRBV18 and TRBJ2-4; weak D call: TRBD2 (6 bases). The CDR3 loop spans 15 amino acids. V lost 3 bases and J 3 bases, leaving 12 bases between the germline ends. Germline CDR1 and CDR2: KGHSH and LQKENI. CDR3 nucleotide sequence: TGTGCCAGCTCACCCCGGGACTTGGTCAAAAACATTCAGTACTTC. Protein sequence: CASSPRDLVKNIQYF.

Here the CDR3 reads CASNRWREDTGELFF. The CDR3 DNA reads TGTGCCAGCAACCGGTGGCGGGAGGACACCGGGGAGCTGTTTTTT. The V gene is TRBV9, the J gene TRBJ2-2, with 8 nucleotides matching TRBD2. CDR3 length equals 15 residues. Germline loops: CDR1 SGDLS, CDR2 YYNGEE. V lost 6 bases to trimming and J lost 3 bases; unmatched junction nucleotides: 7.

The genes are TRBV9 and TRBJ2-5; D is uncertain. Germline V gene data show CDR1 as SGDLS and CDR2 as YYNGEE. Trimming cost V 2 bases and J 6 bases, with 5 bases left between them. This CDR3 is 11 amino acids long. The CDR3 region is CASSVSKTQYF. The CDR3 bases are TGTGCCAGCAGCGTTTCCAAGACCCAGTACTTC.

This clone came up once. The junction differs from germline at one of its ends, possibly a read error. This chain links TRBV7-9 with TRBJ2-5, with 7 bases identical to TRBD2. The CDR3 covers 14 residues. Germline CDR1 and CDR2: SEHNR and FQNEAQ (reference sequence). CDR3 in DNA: TGTGCCAGCACCTTACTAGCGACAGAAGAGACCCAGTACTTC. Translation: CASTLLATEETQYF.